This TCR beta chain was profiled in a study of neurological immune-mediated disorders. Study-level information: The approximately 34 patients with multiple sclerosis comprised roughly 30 relapsing-remitting cases and 3 secondary progressive cases. Study observations and caveats: Sharing of CDR3 amino acid sequences among expanded clones across subjects was absent, suggesting private repertoires in all groups. Healthy controls had more TCR clonal expansion than multiple sclerosis, which showed the least, whereas HTLV-1-associated myelopathy showed the most.

This clonotype was observed at least ten times. Its antigen is undetermined. cDNA was made by 5'RACE with 10-nucleotide random UMIs. TCRdb fed the 5' RACE reads into MiXCR, producing one record per CDR3 protein. Of about 62,000 distinct CDR3 sequences listed, 3.5% to 4.5% are singletons. The source of this sequence is a woman between 50 and 59 years old with multiple sclerosis. Sequenced: PBMCs.

The CDR3 here is CASSQEWGVGGYTF. The CDR3 nucleotides read TGTGCCAGCAGCCAAGAGTGGGGCGTGGGTGGCTACACCTTC. This chain uses TRBV14 with TRBJ1-2; tentatively, D is TRBD1 (5 bases). V lost 0 bases and J 7 bases, leaving 12 bases between the germline ends. In germline, CDR1 is SGHDN, CDR2 FVKESK. This CDR3 contains 14 residues.